The sample holds a few counts of the clone carrying this T cell receptor beta chain. Antigen unknown. The data were obtained in a study of CD8 T cells in ankylosing spondylitis. Study-wide results and caveats: Both synovial fluid and blood in reactive arthritis had previously been reported to carry some motif variants. Made up of roughly 8 highly homologous variants, a TCR beta motif appeared characteristic of ankylosing spondylitis blood. Reportedly, significant enrichment of disease-linked clones occurred in matched ankylosing spondylitis synovial fluid.

CDR1 SQVTM and CDR2 ANQGSEA come from the germline V gene. The CDR3 sequence is 14 residues long. With V trimmed by 6 bases and J by 1 base, 6 bases remained unmatched. Molecular-barcoded quantitative 5'-RACE produced these TCR beta libraries. TCRdb re-called the 5' RACE reads with MiXCR, one entry per CDR3 protein. Among approximately 400,000 distinct CDR3 sequences listed, around 26% were seen once. The receptor was isolated from a male donor with ankylosing spondylitis. V gene TRBV29-1 combines with J gene TRBJ2-3; 8 bases fit TRBD2. The sequencing input was blood, either unsorted or a sorted T cell fraction (not recorded which). The CDR3 nucleotides read TGCAGCGTACCAGCGGGAGTGGGCACAGATACGCAGTATTTT. This translates into CSVPAGVGTDTQYF.